The 28 T cell receptor beta chains below come from one sample, sequenced in a study of T cells in Graves' hyperthyroidism and ophthalmopathy. Amplified regions were TCR beta CDR3 sequences from RNA transcripts. TCR CDR3 regions were first amplified by RT-PCR with HTBI primers. MiXCR, run by TCRdb on the multiplex PCR reads, gives a single entry per CDR3 protein. The table shows roughly 240,000 distinct CDR3 sequences, with about a sixth occurring only once. Sequencing was done on a sample of blood. These TCRs come from a woman under 30 with Graves' ophthalmopathy.

This clonotype was counted only a few times. This chain links TRBV5-1 with TRBJ2-7; weak D call: TRBD1 (5 bases). This CDR3 contains 15 residues. V lost 4 bases and J lost 5, with 19 bases in between. Germline V gene lookup returns CDR1 SGHRS and CDR2 YFSETQ. Here the CDR3 reads CASSPAPGFSNEQYF. The CDR3 nucleotides are TGCGCCAGCAGCCCGGCCCCAGGGTTTTCGAACGAGCAGTACTTC.

This sequence joins TRBV20-1 and TRBJ2-1; D remains unclear. This CDR3 has 12 residues. Trimming removed 0 bases at V and 5 bases at J, with 5 bases between. Germline V gene sequence: CDR1 DFQATT, CDR2 SNEGSKA (reference sequence). The CDR3 DNA reads as TGCAGTGCTAGAGACTATAACAATGAGCAGTTCTTC. Translated, it gives CSARDYNNEQFF.

This clonotype was picked up many times. In DNA, the CDR3 is TGTGCCAGCAGTTCACACAGGAAAATGGAGCAGTACTTC. As protein: CASSSHRKMEQYF. The chain carries TRBV27 and TRBJ2-7; weak D call: TRBD1 (5 bases). V lost 4 bases to trimming and J lost 7 bases, with 14 bases between them. CDR1 and CDR2 (germline): MNHEY, SMNVEV (reference sequence). CDR3 length: 13 residues.

This clonotype has more than one count but fewer than ten. CDR3 coding DNA: TGTGCCAGCAGCGTTATAACAGGGGTGAACACTGAAGCTTTCTTT. Its translation is CASSVITGVNTEAFF. The rearrangement uses TRBV9 and TRBJ1-1; 7 bases are shared with TRBD1. The CDR3 extends over 15 amino acids. With 2 bases clipped from V and 0 bases from J, the junction kept 4 bases outside the gene matches. Germline lookup yields CDR1 SGDLS and CDR2 YYNGEE. The full variable domain, with the rest looked up from reference TRBV9 and TRBJ1-1, is DSGVTQTPKHLITATGQRVTLRCSPRSGDLSVYWYQQSLDQGLQFLIQYYNGEERAKGNILERFSAQQFPDLHSELNLSSLELGDSALYFCASSVITGVNTEAFFGQGTRLTVV.

This clonotype was counted a few times. DNA of the CDR3: TGTGCCACCAGTGATTTGCAAAGGGGAGGGCGAGAGACCCAGTACTTC. Its protein product is CATSDLQRGGRETQYF. The J gene is TRBJ2-5, the V gene TRBV24-1, with TRBD2 matching 7 bases. Trimming removed 0 bases from V and 4 bases from J; junction bases left unmatched: 7. The CDR3 contains 16 residues. The germline V gene encodes CDR1 KGHDR and CDR2 SFDVKD.

The chain employs TRBV7-8 and TRBJ2-1, with 16 bases lining up with TRBD2. Trimming at V came to 4 bases and at J to 2 bases, leaving 8 bases not matched to a gene. CDR3 length: 19 residues. Germline V gene lookup returns CDR1 SGHVS and CDR2 FQNEAQ. The CDR3 bases are TGTGCCAGCAGCTCGCCCCCCGGGACTAGCGGGGGGGCCTACAATGAGCAGTTCTTC. Amino acids: CASSSPPGTSGGAYNEQFF.

Only a few counts were recorded for this clonotype. Since a much larger clone is just one base distant, this may be a read error. This sequence joins TRBV3-1 and TRBJ1-1; TRBD1 might be the D (6 bases). The CDR3 extends over 17 amino acids. Trimming took 2 bases from V and 5 from J, leaving 21 bases between them. CDR1 is LGHDT and CDR2 is YNNKEL in the germline V gene (reference sequence). The CDR3 nucleotides are TGTGCCAGCAGCCAAAAAGGGGGTGTCGGGTGGGAGACTGAAGCTTTCTTT. This sequence encodes CASSQKGGVGWETEAFF.

Ten or more counts support this clonotype. This rearrangement joins TRBV5-1 to TRBJ1-1; 7 nucleotides match TRBD1. CDR3 length: 14 residues. In germline, CDR1 is SGHRS, CDR2 YFSETQ. V gave up 3 bases and J gave up 6 bases; unmatched junction bases: 8. CDR3 DNA: TGCGCCAGCAGCTGGAACAGGGGTAAGGCTGAAGCTTTCTTT. It encodes CASSWNRGKAEAFF.

Many counts were recorded for this clonotype. This chain joins TRBV11-1 and TRBJ1-1; 10 nucleotides align to TRBD1. The germline V gene has CDR1 SGHAT and CDR2 FQDESV (reference sequence). There are 20 residues in the CDR3. The trim removed 5 bases at V and 1 base at J, leaving 19 bases unmatched. The CDR3 DNA reads as TGTGCCAGCAGCGACAGGGGGCGGTCGGCTGTGCGGAGGTCGAACACTGAAGCTTTCTTT. This translates into CASSDRGRSAVRRSNTEAFF. Full variable domain (remainder filled in from reference TRBV11-1 and TRBJ1-1): EAEVAQSPRYKITEKSQAVAFWCDPISGHATLYWYRQILGQGPELLVQFQDESVVDDSQLPKDRFSAERLKGVDSTLKIQPAELGDSAMYLCASSDRGRSAVRRSNTEAFFGQGTRLTVV.

This clonotype was counted many times. The V and J genes are TRBV28 and TRBJ2-1; D perhaps matches TRBD1 (6 bases). The V end was cut by 5 bases, the J end by 2 bases, with 10 bases between. This CDR3 has 14 amino acids. Germline assignment: CDR1 MDHEN and CDR2 SYDVKM. CDR3 sequence: CASSRDTTYNEQFF. CDR3 coding DNA: TGTGCCAGCAGTCGGGACACCACCTACAATGAGCAGTTCTTC.

In its sample, this clonotype was seen many times. The chain has TRBV4-1 and TRBJ2-7; 11 bases line up with TRBD2. The germline V gene encodes CDR1 MGHRA and CDR2 YSYEKL. The junction had 11 bases not matched to a gene; V was cut back by 3 bases and J by 4 bases. The CDR3 contains 17 residues. In DNA, the CDR3 is TGCGCCAGCAGCCATATACCAACTAGCGGGAGACGGTACGAGCAGTACTTC. Protein: CASSHIPTSGRRYEQYF.

The sample holds many counts of this clonotype. CDR3 loop: CASSLGTSVNEQFF. CDR3 nucleotides: TGTGCCAGCAGTTTGGGGACTAGCGTCAATGAGCAGTTCTTC. This chain uses TRBV27 with TRBJ2-1, with 10 bases fitting TRBD2. This CDR3 comprises 14 residues. The V segment lost 3 bases and the J segment 6 bases; nucleotides outside the gene matches: 2. CDR1 is MNHEY and CDR2 is SMNVEV in the germline V gene (reference sequence).

This clonotype was counted at least ten times. The chain joins TRBV6-1 to TRBJ1-1; D may be TRBD1 (5 bases). The CDR3 is 14 residues long. V was clipped by 10 bases and J by 4 bases, with 19 bases between them. In germline, CDR1 is MNHNS, CDR2 SASEGT. The CDR3 is CATTELGESTEAFF. The CDR3 DNA is TGTGCCACTACCGAACTAGGGGAGAGCACTGAAGCTTTCTTT.

This clonotype has a count of ten or more. This chain joins TRBV6-1 and TRBJ2-7; D gene uncertain. The CDR3 has 12 residues. V lost 10 bases, J lost 3 bases, and 13 bases lay in between. Germline V gene sequence: CDR1 MNHNS, CDR2 SASEGT. CDR3 DNA: TGTGCCACCGAAGCCTTTTACTACGAGCAGTACTTC. It codes for CATEAFYYEQYF.

Ten or more counts support this clonotype. This CDR3 reads CASSYHRTRNDEQFF. Here the CDR3 DNA reads TGTGCCAGCAGTTACCACCGGACTAGAAACGATGAGCAGTTCTTC. The rearrangement uses TRBV6-1 and TRBJ2-1; 7 bases agree with TRBD2. This CDR3 is 15 amino acids long. The V and J ends lost 5 bases and 8 bases, in that order; junction bases with no gene match: 12. The germline V gene encodes CDR1 MNHNS and CDR2 SASEGT.

This clonotype came up a few times. A much larger clone sits a single nucleotide away, making a read error possible. Here the CDR3 omits its conserved ending phenylalanine or tryptophan, so a read error is the likely source. The rearrangement joins TRBV2 to TRBJ1-6; D remains ambiguous. The CDR3 spans 12 residues. Between the trimmed V and J ends, which lost 7 bases and 8 bases, there was a span of 9 bases. Germline V gene data show CDR1 as SNHLY and CDR2 as FYNNEI. CDR3 bases: TGTGCCAGCAACAGCGGGTATTCACCCCTCCACTCT. It codes for CASNSGYSPLHS.

Many counts were recorded for this clonotype. The J gene is TRBJ2-7, the V gene TRBV20-1; D gene ambiguous. V lost 2 bases and J 4 bases, leaving 27 bases between the germline ends. Germline V lookup: CDR1 DFQATT, CDR2 SNEGSKA (reference sequence). The CDR3 length is 18 residues. The CDR3 loop reads CSARTTPVGLGSPYEQYF. The CDR3 region has the DNA TGCAGTGCTAGAACCACCCCCGTTGGGCTAGGCTCCCCTTACGAGCAGTACTTC.

On this clonotype itself: Just one base apart from a much larger clone, this may be a read error. The rearrangement joins TRBV6-2 or TRBV6-3 to TRBJ2-7, with TRBD1 as a possible D gene (6 bases). The CDR3 covers 15 residues. Germline V gene lookup returns CDR1 MNHEY and CDR2 SVGEGT. V lost 6 bases and J lost 2, with 17 bases in between. CDR3 amino acids: CASSRGGLETYEQYF. In nucleotides, the CDR3 is TGTGCCAGCAGCCGAGGGGGTCTGGAGACCTACGAGCAGTACTTC.

This clonotype has a count of ten or more. This chain links TRBV19 with TRBJ2-2, with 12 bases that match TRBD2. This CDR3 contains 17 residues. The V segment lost 5 bases and the J segment 4 bases; nucleotides outside the gene matches: 8. CDR1 is LNHDA and CDR2 is SQIVND in the germline V gene (reference sequence). CDR3 sequence (DNA): TGTGCCAGTAGTCCTAGACTAGCGGGAGTTGGCACCGGGGAGCTGTTTTTT. Its translation: CASSPRLAGVGTGELFF.

This clonotype was detected ten times or more. The CDR3 nucleotides read TGTGCCAGCAGCTTCGGGACAGGGGGGAGTGGAGGCTACACCTTC. This translates into CASSFGTGGSGGYTF. This chain connects TRBV5-6 to TRBJ1-2; TRBD1 matches at 11 bases. This CDR3 region has 15 residues. Germline V CDR1 and CDR2: SGHDT, YYEEEE. Trimming cost V 2 bases and J 8 bases; bases outside gene matches: 8.

This clonotype was picked up many times. J is TRBJ2-3 and V is TRBV20-1; 8 bases are a match to TRBD1. CDR1 is DFQATT and CDR2 is SNEGSKA in the germline V gene (reference sequence). Trimming at V came to 6 bases and at J to 4 bases, leaving 9 bases not matched to a gene. The CDR3 loop spans 14 amino acids. The CDR3 sequence is CSAIRTGRPDTQYF. The CDR3 DNA reads TGCAGTGCCATCCGGACAGGGCGGCCAGATACGCAGTATTTT.

This clonotype showed up many times. J is TRBJ1-6 and V is TRBV5-5; D ambiguous. This CDR3 comprises 16 residues. The V gene lost 0 bases and the J gene lost 0 bases, with 7 bases spanning the gap. From germline, CDR1 is SGHKS and CDR2 YYEKEE (reference sequence). The CDR3 nucleotides read TGTGCCAGCAGCTTGGGGGGTAGCTCCTATAATTCACCCCTCCACTTT. Amino acids: CASSLGGSSYNSPLHF.

There are many counts of this clonotype. The CDR3 DNA reads TGTGCCAGCACTACTTCAATTCTGAACACTGAAGCTTTCTTT. Translation: CASTTSILNTEAFF. V and J are TRBV12-3 or TRBV12-4 and TRBJ1-1; D is unresolved. The V and J ends lost 7 bases and 0 bases respectively, with 12 bases between them. The CDR3 is 14 amino acids.

A few counts support this clonotype. The chain combines TRBV28 with TRBJ1-2, with 9 bases fitting TRBD1. The trim removed 3 bases at V and 3 bases at J, leaving 5 bases unmatched. The germline gives CDR1 MDHEN, CDR2 SYDVKM. This CDR3 has 15 residues. CDR3 sequence: CASSFGTGRDYGYTF. The CDR3 DNA is TGTGCCAGCAGTTTTGGGACAGGGCGGGACTATGGCTACACCTTC.

The V and J genes are TRBV4-1 and TRBJ1-2; no definite D call. The CDR3 loop spans 13 amino acids. CDR1 is MGHRA and CDR2 is YSYEKL in the germline V gene. V was clipped by 3 bases and J by 6 bases, with 11 bases between them. The CDR3 here is CASSHAGRHGYTF. The DNA for the CDR3 is TGCGCCAGCAGCCACGCTGGGCGGCATGGCTACACCTTC.

The J gene is TRBJ2-1, the V gene TRBV28; 8 nucleotides line up with TRBD2. V lost 5 bases and J lost 8; bases outside the gene matches: 8. The CDR3 has 14 amino acids. CDR1 is MDHEN and CDR2 is SYDVKM in the germline V gene. CDR3 region: CASSISGSSDEQFF. The CDR3 nucleotides read TGTGCCAGCAGTATCAGCGGGAGTTCTGATGAGCAGTTCTTC.

This clonotype was recorded many times. J is TRBJ1-1 and V is TRBV2, with unresolved D. Trimming removed 2 bases at V and 7 bases at J, with 8 bases between. Germline loops: CDR1 SNHLY, CDR2 FYNNEI. The CDR3 totals 12 residues. The CDR3 protein is CASSEIRLEAFF. The CDR3 nucleotides are TGTGCCAGCAGTGAAATACGGCTTGAAGCTTTCTTT.

This clonotype was detected ten times or more. The CDR3 sequence is CASSQEGGGSYNEQFF. The CDR3 bases are TGTGCCAGCAGCCAAGAGGGCGGGGGTTCCTACAATGAGCAGTTCTTC. The chain has TRBV4-2 and TRBJ2-1; 7 positions match TRBD2. Germline V gene sequence: CDR1 LGHNA, CDR2 YNFKEQ. The CDR3 sequence is 16 residues long. The junction had 3 bases not matched to a gene; V was cut back by 0 bases and J by 1 base.